This entry concerns a single TCR beta chain. Its antigen is as yet unknown. Whole blood served as the source of total RNA, and no T cell sorting took place. TCRdb reanalyzed the 5' RACE reads, giving one entry per CDR3 protein sequence and no DNA. Across 350,000 to 500,000 distinct CDR3 sequences, the top ten clones capture 2% to 2.5% of the sample. The data were taken from a study of monozygotic twins with inflammatory bowel disease. General study points: IBD patients, compared with healthy twins, shared fewer clonotypes with others (especially with disease activity). No one strong IBD-associated signal or clonotype was supported. The authors note that differing immunosuppressive treatments may have added variability to patient repertoires.

CDR1 and CDR2 (germline): LGHNA, YSLEER. The CDR3 totals 16 residues. Sequencing was done on a sample of blood. The V and J genes are TRBV4-3 and TRBJ1-2; the D call of TRBD1 rests on TCRdb alone, since no DNA is present to check it. The sequence was obtained from a human donor with ulcerative colitis or Crohn's disease, or a healthy co-twin of an affected twin (not recorded which). CDR3 amino acids: CASSQIKTGGVEGYTF.